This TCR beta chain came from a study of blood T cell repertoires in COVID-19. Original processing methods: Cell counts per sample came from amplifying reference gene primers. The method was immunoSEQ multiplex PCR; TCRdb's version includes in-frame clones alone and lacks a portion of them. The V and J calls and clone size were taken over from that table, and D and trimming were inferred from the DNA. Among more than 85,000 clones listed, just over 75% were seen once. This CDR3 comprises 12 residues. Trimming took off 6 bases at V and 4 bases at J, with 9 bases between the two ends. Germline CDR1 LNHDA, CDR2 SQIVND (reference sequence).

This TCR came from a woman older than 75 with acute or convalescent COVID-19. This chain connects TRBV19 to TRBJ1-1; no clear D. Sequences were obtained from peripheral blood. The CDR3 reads CASSIFSTEAFF. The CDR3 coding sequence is TGTGCCAGTAGCATATTCAGCACTGAAGCTTTCTTT. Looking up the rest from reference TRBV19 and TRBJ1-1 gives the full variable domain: DGGITQSPKYLFRKEGQNVTLSCEQNLNHDAMYWYRQDPGQGLRLIYYSQIVNDFQKGDIAEGYSVSREKKESFPLTVTSAQKNPTAFYLCASSIFSTEAFFGQGTRLTVV.